These T cell receptor beta chains were read from a single sample in a study of T cells in Graves' hyperthyroidism and ophthalmopathy. TCRdb independently ran MiXCR on the multiplex PCR reads; one entry per CDR3 protein. This sample has fewer than 750,000 distinct CDR3 sequences, with around 42% found just once. The source material was peripheral blood or thyroid tissue (not recorded which). These TCRs come from a woman under 30 with Graves' hyperthyroidism. The CDR3 runs from the conserved cysteine through the conserved F or W. D genes are given only for firm matches. Only part of the rows carry a size: once, few, many, or a class if the clone is expanded.

CASRRGGTGMGEQYF	TGTGCCAGCAGACGTGGTGGGACAGGGATGGGCGAGCAGTACTTC	TRBD1	TRBV27	many	TRBJ2-7
CSAYPPGYNQPQHF	TGCAGTGCCTATCCCCCTGGCTACAATCAGCCCCAGCATTTT	NA	TRBV20-1	NA	TRBJ1-5
CSARDLQWGLAQEETQYF	TGCAGTGCTAGAGATCTACAATGGGGGCTAGCGCAAGAAGAGACCCAGTACTTC	NA	TRBV20-1	many	TRBJ2-5
CASSDGTGSCFF	NA	NA	TRBV7-9	NA	TRBJ2-2
CASSTGGGNTIYF	TGTGCCAGCAGCACGGGAGGTGGAAACACCATATATTTT	NA	TRBV11-2	many	TRBJ1-3
CASSTAGAQYEQYF	TGTGCCAGCTCTACGGCGGGAGCCCAATACGAGCAGTACTTC	TRBD2	TRBV2	many	TRBJ2-7
CASSRGTGSYEQYF	TGTGCCAGCAGCCGGGGGACGGGTTCCTACGAGCAGTACTTC	NA	TRBV4-2	NA	TRBJ2-7
CAIQGGSGNTIYF	TGTGCCATCCAAGGGGGATCTGGAAACACCATATATTTT	NA	TRBV6-1	NA	TRBJ1-3
CASSVDGGANTEAFF	TGTGCCAGCAGCGTAGATGGGGGCGCGAACACTGAAGCTTTCTTT	NA	TRBV9	many	TRBJ1-1
CASSRTGATNTEAFF	TGTGCCAGCAGCAGGACAGGGGCAACGAACACTGAAGCTTTCTTT	TRBD1	TRBV11-2	NA	TRBJ1-1